This TCR beta chain was captured in a study of CD8+ T cells in alopecia areata. Turning to the study itself: It was oral tofacitinib, at 5 to 10 mg twice daily, that treated patients received. After 6 to 18 months of tofacitinib, follow-up continued 6 months off drug.

As part of sample collection, lesional scalp punch biopsies and peripheral blood were taken from alopecia areata patients. As the sequencing template, cDNA was produced by extracting RNA and reverse transcribing it. Data came from immunoSEQ multiplex PCR; TCRdb stores just in-frame clones and leaves some out. Among about 12,000 clones listed, over 60% were seen once. The CDR3 is made up of 14 amino acids. From germline, CDR1 is KGHSH and CDR2 LQKENI. V was clipped by 2 bases and J by 4 bases; unmatched bases: 0. The rearrangement uses TRBV18 and TRBJ1-5, with 9 bases lining up with TRBD1. The receptor was isolated from a human donor with alopecia areata. Sample: skin. CDR3 in amino acids: CASSPDRGNQPQHF. In DNA, the CDR3 is TGTGCCAGCTCACCAGACAGGGGGAATCAGCCCCAGCATTTT.